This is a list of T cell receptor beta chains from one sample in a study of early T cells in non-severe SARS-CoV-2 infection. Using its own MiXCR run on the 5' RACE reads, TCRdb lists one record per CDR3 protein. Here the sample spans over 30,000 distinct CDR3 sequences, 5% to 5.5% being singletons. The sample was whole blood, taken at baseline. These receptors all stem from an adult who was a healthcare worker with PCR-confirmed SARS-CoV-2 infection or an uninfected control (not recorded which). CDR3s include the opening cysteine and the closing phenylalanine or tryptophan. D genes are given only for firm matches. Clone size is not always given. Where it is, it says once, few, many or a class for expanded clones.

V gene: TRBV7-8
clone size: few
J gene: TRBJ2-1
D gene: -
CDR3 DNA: TGTGCCAGCACCCTAGAGTTAGGGTGGTCCTACAATGAGCAGTTCTTC
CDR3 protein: CASTLELGWSYNEQFF

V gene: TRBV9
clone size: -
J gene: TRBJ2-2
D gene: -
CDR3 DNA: TGTGCCAGCAGCCGCTGGTCCGGGGAGCTGTTTTTT
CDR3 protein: CASSRWSGELFF

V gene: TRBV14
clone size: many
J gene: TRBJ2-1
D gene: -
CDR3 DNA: TGTGCCAGCAGCGCCCTAGGACGGGCGGCTGAGCAGTTCTTC
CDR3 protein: CASSALGRAAEQFF

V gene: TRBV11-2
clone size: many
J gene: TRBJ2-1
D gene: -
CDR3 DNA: TGTGCCAGCAGTCCCAACTACAATGAGCAGTTCTTC
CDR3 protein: CASSPNYNEQFF

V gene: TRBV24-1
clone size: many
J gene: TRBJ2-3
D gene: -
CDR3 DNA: TGTGCCACCAGTGATACAGACCATCCCGATACGCAGTATTTT
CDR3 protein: CATSDTDHPDTQYF

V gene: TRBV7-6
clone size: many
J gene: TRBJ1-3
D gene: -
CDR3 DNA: TGTGCCAGCAGCTTGTCGGGACTTGGAAACACCATATATTTT
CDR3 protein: CASSLSGLGNTIYF

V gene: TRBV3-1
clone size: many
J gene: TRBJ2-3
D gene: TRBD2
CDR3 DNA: TGTGCCAGCAGCCAAGAACTAGCGGGTCTGTCCTATAGCACAGATACGCAGTATTTT
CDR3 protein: CASSQELAGLSYSTDTQYF

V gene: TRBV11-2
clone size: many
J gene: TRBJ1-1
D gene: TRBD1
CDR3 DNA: TGTGCCAGCAGCTTAAGGACAGGGCTTGGTTCGACTGAAGCTTTCTTT
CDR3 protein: CASSLRTGLGSTEAFF

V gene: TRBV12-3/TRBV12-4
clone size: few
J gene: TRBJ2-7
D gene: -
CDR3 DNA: TGTGCCAGCAGCTGGGGAGGTGAGCAGTACTTC
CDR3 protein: CASSWGGEQYF

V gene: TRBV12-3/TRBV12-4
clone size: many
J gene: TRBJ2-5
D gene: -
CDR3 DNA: TGTGCCAGCAGTAACAGGGACGGGGAAGAGACCCAGTACTTC
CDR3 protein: CASSNRDGEETQYF

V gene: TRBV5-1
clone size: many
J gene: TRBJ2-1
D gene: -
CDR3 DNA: TGCGCCAGCAGCTCAATGGGGACGTTGAATGAGCAGTTCTTC
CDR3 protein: CASSSMGTLNEQFF